Listed below are T cell receptor beta chains from one sample, sequenced in a study of T cell responses to AZD1222 COVID-19 vaccine. The assay was immunoSEQ multiplex PCR, and TCRdb's table has in-frame clones only and misses some. Of roughly 79,000 clones in the sample, roughly 80% were seen once. Sequencing was performed on peripheral blood, taken on day 0 of AZD1222 vaccination. These receptor sequences come from an adult in good health. Both conserved end residues are part of each CDR3. The order of the fields is CDR3 DNA, CDR3 protein, CDR3 length, J gene, V gene, D gene. A D gene is named only where the DNA matches it firmly.

CDR3nt: TGTGCCAGCTCACGCTCCCCAGGGTCTCAGCCCCAGCATTTT; CDR3aa: CASSRSPGSQPQHF; len: 14; j_gene: TRBJ1-5; v_gene: TRBV18; d_gene: .
CDR3nt: TGTGCCAGCGCAAGGACAGGGAGCTCCTATAATTCACCCCTCCACTTT; CDR3aa: CASARTGSSYNSPLHF; len: 16; j_gene: TRBJ1-6; v_gene: TRBV2; d_gene: TRBD1
CDR3nt: TGTGCCAGCAGCCGTCTCCGGGGACTAGCGGGAGGTAACAATGAGCAGTTCTTC; CDR3aa: CASSRLRGLAGGNNEQFF; len: 18; j_gene: TRBJ2-1; v_gene: TRBV11-2; d_gene: TRBD2
CDR3nt: TGTGCCAGCAGCTTAGTCCGGGACAGGGTGAAGTTCTTC; CDR3aa: CASSLVRDRVKFF; len: 13; j_gene: TRBJ2-1; v_gene: TRBV7-2; d_gene: TRBD1
CDR3nt: TGTGCCAGCAGCCTGCGACTAGCGGGAGGGAGCACAGATACGCAGTATTTT; CDR3aa: CASSLRLAGGSTDTQYF; len: 17; j_gene: TRBJ2-3; v_gene: TRBV5-4; d_gene: TRBD2
CDR3nt: TGTGCCAGCAGCTTATACACCGGGGAGCTGTTTTTT; CDR3aa: CASSLYTGELFF; len: 12; j_gene: TRBJ2-2; v_gene: TRBV5-4; d_gene: .
CDR3nt: TGCGCCAGCAGCCAATCGGGTCTGGCCAGTGGCTACACCTTC; CDR3aa: CASSQSGLASGYTF; len: 14; j_gene: TRBJ1-2; v_gene: TRBV4-1; d_gene: .
CDR3nt: TGTGCCAGCAGCCCGCCCGCCCGGGACAGGGGGCGAAAGGTGGAGACCCAGTACTTC; CDR3aa: CASSPPARDRGRKVETQYF; len: 19; j_gene: TRBJ2-5; v_gene: TRBV5-6; d_gene: TRBD1
CDR3nt: TGTGCCAGCAGTTACAACTCATTCGGGGCTGGAAACACCATATATTTT; CDR3aa: CASSYNSFGAGNTIYF; len: 16; j_gene: TRBJ1-3; v_gene: TRBV6-5; d_gene: .
CDR3nt: TGTGCCAGCAGCGGGAATACCTACAATGAGCAGTTCTTC; CDR3aa: CASSGNTYNEQFF; len: 13; j_gene: TRBJ2-1; v_gene: TRBV7-6; d_gene: .